This entry concerns a single TCR beta chain. No antigen is known for it. A single base separates this from a much larger clone, so it may be a read error. The entry originates in a study of molecular identifiers for immune sequencing clone quantification. Libraries for naive CD8 T cells, which were made from roughly 18,000 to 920,000 sorted cells, drew on 10%, 30% or 50% of the RNA. After removal of 6 bases from V and 5 bases from J, the junction contained 12 bases not matched to a gene. This CDR3 has 15 amino acids. Per germline, CDR1 MNHEY and CDR2 SVGAGI. Library preparation followed earlier protocols using designated TCR primers. In TCRdb, the PCR reads were re-called with MiXCR into one record per CDR3 protein. The sample lists fewer than 350,000 distinct CDR3 sequences, roughly a fifth occurring once. Whole-study results and caveats: In naive cells, clones above 20 RNA copies held under 1% of molecules, whereas in effector cells they held over 98%. In a background of about 1 million naive cells, spiked Jurkat TCR RNA from one cell was reportedly detectable.

The chain uses TRBV6-5 and TRBJ2-7; 8 bases map to TRBD2. The clonotype was recovered from a human donor in good health. Some libraries in this study had Jurkat cell RNA spiked in. Material: naive CD8+ T cells from blood, with Jurkat cell RNA spiked in. Subset meaning: FACS-sorted CD8+CD4-CCR7+CD45RA+ naive T cells. Written as DNA, the CDR3 is TGTGCCAGCAGGGCTCGGGGGGGCGTGCCGGACGAGCAGTACTTC. This sequence encodes CASRARGGVPDEQYF.